The 29 T cell receptor beta chains listed next were all sequenced from one sample in a study of shared clonotypes between healthy human individuals (TCRdb year 2020). Library construction relied on the immunoSEQ multiplex PCR assay. This is the immuneACCESS table as TCRdb keeps it, with only in-frame sequences that have V and J called. A part of the clones is gone; compared with another copy, unresolved V genes explain less than half, and the rest is unexplained. The sample has approximately 2.5 million clones on record, around 94% of them singletons. The ten largest clones take up over 0.12% of the sample. Material for sequencing was naive CD4+ T cells sorted from blood. This specimen's cell subset or site label, interpreted: CD45RA+ positively selected. These receptors were taken from a man aged 18-30 years in good health.

J is TRBJ1-5 and V is TRBV19; D is possibly TRBD1 (5 bases). The V gene lost 6 bases and the J gene lost 5 bases, with 11 bases spanning the gap. The CDR3 contains 13 residues. Per germline, CDR1 LNHDA and CDR2 SQIVND (reference sequence). Written as DNA, the CDR3 is TGTGCCAGTAGCGACCTCAGGGATCAGCCCCAGCATTTT. It specifies CASSDLRDQPQHF.

The chain has TRBV5-4 and TRBJ2-6; 9 bases are a match to TRBD1. The CDR3 runs 18 residues. Per the germline V gene, CDR1 is SGHNT and CDR2 is YYREEE (reference sequence). Trimming at V came to 0 bases and at J to 0 bases, leaving 4 bases not matched to a gene. The CDR3 sequence is CASSLVGQGISGANVLTF. The CDR3 DNA sequence: TGTGCCAGCAGCTTGGTGGGACAGGGTATCTCTGGGGCCAACGTCCTGACTTTC.

The V gene is TRBV27, the J gene TRBJ2-3; D uncertain. Germline CDR1 is MNHEY and CDR2 is SMNVEV (reference sequence). This CDR3 is built from 13 residues. V gave up 5 bases and J gave up 2 bases, with 8 bases separating them. The CDR3 DNA is TGTGCCAGCAGTAGAGAGACCACAGATACGCAGTATTTT. Translation: CASSRETTDTQYF.

CDR3 bases: TGTGCCACCAGCAGAGGGACGGATGGAAACACCATATATTTT. It yields the protein CATSRGTDGNTIYF. The chain carries TRBV15 and TRBJ1-3; D remains unclear. V lost 1 base and J lost 3, with 7 bases in between. The CDR3 totals 14 residues. Germline lookup yields CDR1 LNHNV and CDR2 YYDKDF (reference sequence).

The chain joins TRBV30 to TRBJ2-7, with D possibly TRBD1 on 7 matching bases. This CDR3 contains 16 residues. Germline V CDR1 and CDR2: GTSNPN, SVGIG (reference sequence). V was clipped by 2 bases and J by 1 base, with 18 bases between them. CDR3 amino acids: CAWSPEGAFSSYEQYF. In DNA form, the CDR3 reads TGTGCCTGGAGTCCGGAGGGGGCTTTTTCTTCCTACGAGCAGTACTTC.

This rearrangement joins TRBV7-2 to TRBJ1-5; TRBD1 aligns across 9 bases. V gave up 4 bases and J gave up 6 bases; unmatched junction bases: 4. CDR3 length: 14 amino acids. Germline V gene lookup returns CDR1 SGHTA and CDR2 FQGNSA. The CDR3, as DNA: TGTGCCAGCAGCTATATGACAGGGGGTCAGCCCCAGCATTTT. This sequence encodes CASSYMTGGQPQHF.

The chain uses TRBV12-5 and TRBJ1-5; no clear D gene. V was cut by 5 bases and J by 4 bases, with 6 bases left in between. Germline V gene data show CDR1 as LGHNT and CDR2 as FRNRAP. This CDR3 has 12 residues. CDR3 nucleotides: TGTGCTAGTGGTACGGATAATCAGCCCCAGCATTTT. It yields the protein CASGTDNQPQHF. Variable domain in full (rest from reference TRBV12-5 and TRBJ1-5): DARVTQTPRHKVTEMGQEVTMRCQPILGHNTVFWYRQTMMQGLELLAYFRNRAPLDDSGMPKDRFSAEMPDATLATLKIQPSEPRDSAVYFCASGTDNQPQHFGDGTRLSIL.

The V call is TRBV10-3, the J call TRBJ2-2; possibly TRBD1 or TRBD2 for D (6 bases each). The V gene's germline CDR1 is ENHRY and CDR2 SYGVKD. V was shortened by 10 bases and J by 4 bases, with 22 bases between the two germline ends. This CDR3 is built from 16 residues. The CDR3 sequence: CATLPDGGKVTGELFF. The CDR3 coding sequence is TGTGCCACCTTGCCTGACGGGGGCAAGGTCACCGGGGAGCTGTTTTTT.

The chain employs TRBV30 and TRBJ1-4; D might be TRBD1 (5 bases). There are 13 residues in the CDR3. From germline, CDR1 is GTSNPN and CDR2 SVGIG (reference sequence). V was clipped by 1 base and J by 8 bases, with 11 bases between them. This CDR3 is CAWSDRLDEKLFF. CDR3 DNA sequence: TGTGCCTGGAGTGACAGGTTAGACGAAAAACTGTTTTTT.

The chain uses TRBV5-3 and TRBJ1-2; D not certain. TRBV5-3 is placed among ORFs of uncertain function. This CDR3 comprises 14 residues. The ends were cut back, 1 base at V and 8 bases at J, with 15 bases in the middle. The CDR3 DNA reads TGTGCCAGAAGCTTGTACGTGGCCGTAGGAGGCTACACCTTC. Encoded protein: CARSLYVAVGGYTF.

This clone was recorded only once. The chain has TRBV5-1 and TRBJ1-2; the D gene is possibly TRBD1 (6 bases). Germline CDR1 SGHRS, CDR2 YFSETQ. The CDR3 spans 14 residues. V was pared by 5 bases and J by 3 bases, with 14 bases between. The CDR3 is CASSKGGSDYGYTF. CDR3 nucleotide sequence: TGCGCCAGCAGTAAAGGGGGGTCGGACTATGGCTACACCTTC. Full variable domain (remainder filled in from reference TRBV5-1 and TRBJ1-2): KAGVTQTPRYLIKTRGQQVTLSCSPISGHRSVSWYQQTPGQGLQFLFEYFSETQRNKGNFPGRFSGRQFSNSRSEMNVSTLELGDSALYLCASSKGGSDYGYTFGSGTRLTVV.

The gene calls are TRBV7-8 and TRBJ1-2, with 9 bases that match TRBD1. This CDR3 is built from 16 residues. The trim removed 1 base at V and 8 bases at J, leaving 11 bases unmatched. CDR1 and CDR2 (germline): SGHVS, FQNEAQ. The CDR3 protein is CASSLDVGQGSRGYTF. In DNA form, the CDR3 reads TGTGCCAGCAGCTTAGACGTGGGACAGGGTTCCAGAGGCTACACCTTC.

The rearrangement joins TRBV7-6 to TRBJ2-3; D is ambiguous. Looked up from germline, CDR1 is SGHVS and CDR2 is FNYEAQ. V was clipped by 1 base and J by 6 bases, with 14 bases between them. This CDR3 is 15 amino acids long. The CDR3: CASSLVGGRLDTQYF. In nucleotides, the CDR3 is TGTGCCAGCAGCTTAGTTGGCGGCCGATTGGATACGCAGTATTTT.

This rearrangement joins TRBV5-1 to TRBJ2-5, with TRBD1 as a possible D gene (6 bases). CDR1 and CDR2 from the germline V gene are SGHRS and YFSETQ. V dropped 4 bases and J dropped 2 bases, with 12 bases sitting between them. The CDR3 runs 14 residues. CDR3 sequence (DNA): TGCGCCAGCAGCCGGAGGACAGTTCAAGAGACCCAGTACTTC. It encodes CASSRRTVQETQYF. The variable domain in full, completed from reference TRBV5-1 and TRBJ2-5, reads KAGVTQTPRYLIKTRGQQVTLSCSPISGHRSVSWYQQTPGQGLQFLFEYFSETQRNKGNFPGRFSGRQFSNSRSEMNVSTLELGDSALYLCASSRRTVQETQYFGPGTRLLVL.

The gene calls are TRBV14 and TRBJ2-3; D remains ambiguous. The CDR3 contains 14 residues. The V gene lost 0 bases and the J gene lost 6 bases, with 10 bases spanning the gap. CDR1 is SGHDN, CDR2 FVKESK, per germline. The CDR3 here is CASSQEGRVDTQYF. CDR3 in DNA: TGTGCCAGCAGCCAAGAAGGAAGGGTTGATACGCAGTATTTT.

This clone was found a few times. This chain links TRBV4-3 with TRBJ1-1; D is ambiguous. The CDR3 contains 15 residues. Germline loops: CDR1 LGHNA, CDR2 YSLEER. Trimming stripped 0 bases from V and 4 bases from J, with 12 bases between. This chain's CDR3 is CASSQDPVAGTEAFF. CDR3 DNA sequence: TGCGCCAGCAGCCAAGATCCTGTGGCGGGCACTGAAGCTTTCTTT.

CDR3 sequence (DNA): TGTGCCAGCAGTTTGGCAAGAAGCTCCTACAATGAGCAGTTCTTC. The encoded protein is CASSLARSSYNEQFF. The genes are TRBV27 and TRBJ2-1; no reliable D call. Germline lookup yields CDR1 MNHEY and CDR2 SMNVEV (reference sequence). This CDR3 contains 15 residues. Between the trimmed V and J ends, which lost 3 bases and 0 bases, there was a span of 9 bases.

This clone was recorded only once. The gene calls are TRBV7-2 and TRBJ2-7, with D tentatively TRBD1 (5 bases). The CDR3 contains 14 residues. Germline values: CDR1 SGHTA, CDR2 FQGNSA. V dropped 1 base and J dropped 9 bases, with 16 bases sitting between them. For the CDR3, the DNA is TGTGCCAGCAGCTTAGAACCCGGCAGGGTTCGGCAGTACTTC. Encoded protein: CASSLEPGRVRQYF.

This chain uses TRBV19 with TRBJ1-1; 10 nucleotides align to TRBD1. The V gene's germline CDR1 is LNHDA and CDR2 SQIVND (reference sequence). The CDR3 has 17 residues. J was trimmed by 0 bases and V by 4 bases; bases with no gene match: 8. The CDR3 spells CASSKLTGGPMNTEAFF. CDR3 in DNA: TGTGCCAGTAGTAAGTTGACAGGGGGCCCAATGAACACTGAAGCTTTCTTT.

The chain uses TRBV5-5 and TRBJ1-5; D ambiguous. Germline loops: CDR1 SGHKS, CDR2 YYEKEE (reference sequence). The CDR3 has 15 residues. Trimming removed 1 base from V and 4 bases from J, with 12 bases in between. The CDR3: CASSLTRGLNQPQHF. In nucleotides, the CDR3 is TGTGCCAGCAGCTTGACCCGGGGTCTAAATCAGCCCCAGCATTTT.

In regard to this clone: The junction departs from germline at one end; a sequencing error may be responsible. The rearrangement links TRBV5-1 to TRBJ2-7, with 9 bases matching TRBD2. There are 16 residues in the CDR3. Per germline, CDR1 SGHRS and CDR2 YFSETQ. CDR3 DNA: TGCGCCAGCGGAAAAGTAAGCGGGACTAGCTCCAACGAGCAGTACTTC. The encoded protein is CASGKVSGTSSNEQYF.

CDR3 residues: CASSNYNSPLHF. CDR3 in DNA: TGTGCCAGCTCAAACTATAATTCACCCCTCCACTTT. The chain is built from TRBV18 and TRBJ1-6; no clear D gene. CDR1 and CDR2 (germline): KGHSH, LQKENI. V gave up 5 bases and J gave up 3 bases, with 2 bases separating them. The CDR3 consists of 12 residues. The full variable domain, with the rest looked up from reference TRBV18 and TRBJ1-6, is NAGVMQNPRHLVRRRGQEARLRCSPMKGHSHVYWYRQLPEEGLKFMVYLQKENIIDESGMPKERFSAEFPKEGPSILRIQQVVRGDSAAYFCASSNYNSPLHFGNGTRLTVT.

This clone was counted a few times. Distinct nucleotide sequences in the sample also encode this CDR3. CDR3 sequence: CASSPTGVTEAFF. The CDR3 DNA reads as TGTGCCAGCAGTCCAACAGGGGTCACTGAAGCTTTCTTT. The gene calls are TRBV5-4 and TRBJ1-1; 7 positions match TRBD1. CDR3 size: 13 residues. V shed 5 bases and J 4 bases; nucleotides not matched to a gene: 5. Per the germline V gene, CDR1 is SGHNT and CDR2 is YYREEE (reference sequence).

This clone has a single count. This rearrangement joins TRBV25-1 to TRBJ2-7, with unresolved D. The germline CDR1 and CDR2 sequences are MGHDK and SYGVNS. CDR3 length: 13 amino acids. V dropped 4 bases and J dropped 3 bases, with 10 bases sitting between them. The CDR3 loop reads CASSVRVGYEQYF. The CDR3, as DNA: TGTGCCAGCAGTGTTCGGGTCGGCTACGAGCAGTACTTC.

This chain links TRBV4-3 with TRBJ2-1; the match to TRBD2 covers 7 bases. The CDR3 has 16 amino acids. Trimming took 2 bases from V and 3 from J; bases not matched to a gene: 7. Germline V lookup: CDR1 LGHNA, CDR2 YSLEER. The CDR3 region is CASSQIPSGSYNEQFF. CDR3 sequence (DNA): TGCGCCAGCAGCCAAATTCCTAGCGGAAGCTACAATGAGCAGTTCTTC.

The chain employs TRBV28 and TRBJ2-5, with D perhaps being TRBD1 or TRBD2 (5 bases each). The germline V gene has CDR1 MDHEN and CDR2 SYDVKM. The CDR3 spans 13 residues. V lost 3 bases, J lost 9 bases, and 14 bases lay in between. CDR3 amino acids: CASSFDYLGAQYF. In DNA form, the CDR3 reads TGTGCCAGCAGTTTTGACTACCTAGGGGCCCAGTACTTC.

The rearrangement joins TRBV9 to TRBJ2-2; D not certain. The V end was cut by 1 base, the J end by 6 bases, with 10 bases between. Germline lookup yields CDR1 SGDLS and CDR2 YYNGEE. The CDR3 sequence is 14 residues long. CDR3 DNA sequence: TGTGCCAGCAGCGTAAACGCCCAGCCCGGGGAGCTGTTTTTT. Translation: CASSVNAQPGELFF. Using reference TRBV9 and TRBJ2-2 for the parts outside the CDR3, the full variable domain is DSGVTQTPKHLITATGQRVTLRCSPRSGDLSVYWYQQSLDQGLQFLIQYYNGEERAKGNILERFSAQQFPDLHSELNLSSLELGDSALYFCASSVNAQPGELFFGEGSRLTVL.

This rearrangement joins TRBV10-3 to TRBJ1-5, with 7 nucleotides matching TRBD1. The J segment lost 7 bases and the V segment lost 10 bases, leaving 10 bases of the junction unmatched. Germline-derived CDR1 and CDR2 are ENHRY and SYGVKD. The CDR3 runs 13 residues. CDR3 coding DNA: TGTGCCACTACGACAGGGCTTAGGCAGCCCCAGCATTTT. Translating gives CATTTGLRQPQHF.

This rearrangement joins TRBV11-2 to TRBJ2-7; no clear D gene. The CDR3 is 14 amino acids. V dropped 1 base and J dropped 2 bases, with 9 bases sitting between them. The germline gives CDR1 SGHAT, CDR2 FQNNGV. This chain's CDR3 is CASSLASGTYEQYF. CDR3 nucleotide sequence: TGTGCCAGCAGCTTAGCCTCAGGAACCTACGAGCAGTACTTC.